These T cell receptor beta chains were read from a single sample in a study of blood T cell repertoires in COVID-19. Repertoires were generated with immunoSEQ multiplex PCR, while TCRdb's copy carries only in-frame clones and drops some. This table has fewer than 200,000 clones, approximately 82% appearing once. Sequenced input: peripheral blood. All receptors derive from a woman between 35 and 50 years old with COVID-19, enrolled during active disease. Both conserved end residues are part of each CDR3. The D gene is left open where the match is weak. Size tells how often a clone was seen (once, few, many) or the class of an expanded clone, and some rows leave it out.

d_gene,v_gene,j_gene,abundance,CDR3aa,CDR3nt
.,TRBV6-6,TRBJ2-1,.,CASTPGGSSYNEQFF,TGTGCCAGCACCCCCGGGGGAAGCTCCTACAATGAGCAGTTCTTC
TRBD2,TRBV28,TRBJ2-7,.,CASKLADSYEQYF,TGTGCCAGCAAACTAGCGGACTCCTACGAGCAGTACTTC
TRBD2,TRBV27,TRBJ2-2,.,CASSFYGGRKTGELFF,TGTGCCAGCAGTTTTTATGGCGGGAGGAAAACCGGGGAGCTGTTTTTT
TRBD2,TRBV27,TRBJ2-7,.,CASSFSSGAISYEQYF,TGTGCCAGCAGTTTTTCTAGCGGAGCCATCTCCTACGAGCAGTACTTC
.,TRBV28,TRBJ1-2,.,CASSLSSYGYTF,TGTGCCAGCAGTTTATCCTCCTATGGCTACACCTTC
.,TRBV20-1,TRBJ2-5,.,CSASALGGGPGETQYF,TGCAGTGCTAGTGCCTTAGGGGGGGGGCCCGGGGAGACCCAGTACTTC
.,TRBV30,TRBJ1-4,.,CAWRSRGGFNEKLFF,TGTGCCTGGAGGTCCCGGGGGGGCTTTAATGAAAAACTGTTTTTT
TRBD2,TRBV9,TRBJ2-5,.,CASSGASAGRGGQYF,TGTGCCAGCAGCGGGGCCTCAGCGGGCCGGGGGGGCCAGTACTTC
TRBD2,TRBV28,TRBJ2-1,.,CASSPLAGYSYNEQFF,TGTGCCAGCAGTCCTTTAGCGGGCTACTCCTACAATGAGCAGTTCTTC
.,TRBV6-5,TRBJ1-5,.,CASSLGASNQPQHF,TGTGCCAGCAGTCTGGGGGCGAGCAATCAGCCCCAGCATTTT
.,TRBV7-9,TRBJ2-7,.,CASSLLQGAGGEQYF,TGTGCCAGCAGCTTATTACAGGGAGCTGGTGGCGAGCAGTACTTC
TRBD2,TRBV28,TRBJ2-1,.,CASSSYPSGQFF,TGTGCCAGCAGTTCCTATCCTAGCGGGCAGTTCTTC
.,TRBV7-8,TRBJ2-1,.,CASSFIPVGPNEQFF,TGTGCCAGCAGCTTTATACCAGTTGGGCCCAATGAGCAGTTCTTC
.,TRBV5-6,TRBJ1-4,few,CASSSWTHEKLFF,TGTGCCAGCAGCTCTTGGACACATGAAAAACTGTTTTTT
.,TRBV18,TRBJ2-2,.,CASSPQGRNTGELFF,TGTGCCAGCTCACCACAGGGGCGAAACACCGGGGAGCTGTTTTTT
.,TRBV2,TRBJ2-7,.,CASSEAAGVDYEQYF,TGTGCCAGCAGTGAAGCGGCCGGGGTCGACTACGAGCAGTACTTC
.,TRBV7-9,TRBJ2-3,.,CASTLRENTQYF,TGTGCCAGCACCCTACGTGAGAATACGCAGTATTTT